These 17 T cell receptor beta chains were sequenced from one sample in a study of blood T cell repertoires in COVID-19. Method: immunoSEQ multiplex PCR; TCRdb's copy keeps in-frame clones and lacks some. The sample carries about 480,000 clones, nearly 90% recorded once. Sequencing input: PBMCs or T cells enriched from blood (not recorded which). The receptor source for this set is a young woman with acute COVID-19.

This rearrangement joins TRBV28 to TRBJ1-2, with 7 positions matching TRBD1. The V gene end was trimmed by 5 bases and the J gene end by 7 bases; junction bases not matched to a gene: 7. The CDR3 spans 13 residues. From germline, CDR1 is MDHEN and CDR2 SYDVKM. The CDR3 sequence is CASSLQGKGGYTF. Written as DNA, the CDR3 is TGTGCCAGCAGTCTACAGGGGAAGGGTGGCTACACCTTC.

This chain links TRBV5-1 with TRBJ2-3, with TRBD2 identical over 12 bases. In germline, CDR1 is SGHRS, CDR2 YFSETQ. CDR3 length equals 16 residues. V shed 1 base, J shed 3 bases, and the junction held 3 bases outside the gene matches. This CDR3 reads CASSLTSGRTTDTQYF. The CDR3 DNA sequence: TGCGCCAGCAGCTTGACTAGCGGGAGGACTACAGATACGCAGTATTTT.

DNA of the CDR3: TGTGCCAGCAGCTTAGCCCCGGGTGGGACCCAGTACTTC. It yields the protein CASSLAPGGTQYF. The chain joins TRBV11-3 to TRBJ2-5; D is unresolved. The CDR3 is 13 residues long. Germline CDR1 is SGHNT and CDR2 is YENEEA. V dropped 1 base and J dropped 7 bases, with 10 bases sitting between them.

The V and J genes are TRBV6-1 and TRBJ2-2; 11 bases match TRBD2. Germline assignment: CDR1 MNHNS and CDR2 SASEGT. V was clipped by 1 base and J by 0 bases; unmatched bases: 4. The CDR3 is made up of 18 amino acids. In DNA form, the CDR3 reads TGTGCCAGCAGTGAAGGGGCTAGCGGGAGGTCGAACACCGGGGAGCTGTTTTTT. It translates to CASSEGASGRSNTGELFF.

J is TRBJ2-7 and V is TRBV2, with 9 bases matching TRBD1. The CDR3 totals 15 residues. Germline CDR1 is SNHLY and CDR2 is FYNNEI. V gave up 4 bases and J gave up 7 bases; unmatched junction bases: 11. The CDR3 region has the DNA TGTGCCAGCAGTGTATGGGGACAGGGTGTAGGGGAGCAGTACTTC. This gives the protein CASSVWGQGVGEQYF.

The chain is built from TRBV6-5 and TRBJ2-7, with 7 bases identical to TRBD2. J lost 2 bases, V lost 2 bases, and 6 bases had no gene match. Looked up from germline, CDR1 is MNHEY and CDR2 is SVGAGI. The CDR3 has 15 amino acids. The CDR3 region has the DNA TGTGCCAGCAGTTACCGACGGGACTACCCCTACGAGCAGTACTTC. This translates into CASSYRRDYPYEQYF.

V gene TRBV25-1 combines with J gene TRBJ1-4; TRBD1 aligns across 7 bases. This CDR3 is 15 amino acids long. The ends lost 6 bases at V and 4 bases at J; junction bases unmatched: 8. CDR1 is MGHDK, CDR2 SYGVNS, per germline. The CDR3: CASRETGLFNEKLFF. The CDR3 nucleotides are TGTGCCAGCAGAGAGACAGGGTTGTTTAATGAAAAACTGTTTTTT.

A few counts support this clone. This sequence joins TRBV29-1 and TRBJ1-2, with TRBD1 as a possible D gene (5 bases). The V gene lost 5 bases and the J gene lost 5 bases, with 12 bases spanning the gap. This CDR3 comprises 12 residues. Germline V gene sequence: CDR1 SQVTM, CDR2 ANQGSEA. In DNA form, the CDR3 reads TGCAGCGTTCCCGGACACGATTATGGCTACACCTTC. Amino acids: CSVPGHDYGYTF.

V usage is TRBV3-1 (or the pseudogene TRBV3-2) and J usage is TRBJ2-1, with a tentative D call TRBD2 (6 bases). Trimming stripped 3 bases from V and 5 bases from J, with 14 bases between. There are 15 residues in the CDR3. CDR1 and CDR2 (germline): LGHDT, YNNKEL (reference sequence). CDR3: CASSQFGGTHNEQFF. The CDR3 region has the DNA TGTGCCAGCAGCCAGTTCGGTGGGACTCACAATGAGCAGTTCTTC.

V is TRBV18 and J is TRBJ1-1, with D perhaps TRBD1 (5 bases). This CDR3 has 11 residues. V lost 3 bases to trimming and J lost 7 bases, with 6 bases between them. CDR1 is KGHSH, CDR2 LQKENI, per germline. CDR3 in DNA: TGTGCCAGCTCACCGGACATTGAAGCTTTCTTT. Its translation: CASSPDIEAFF.

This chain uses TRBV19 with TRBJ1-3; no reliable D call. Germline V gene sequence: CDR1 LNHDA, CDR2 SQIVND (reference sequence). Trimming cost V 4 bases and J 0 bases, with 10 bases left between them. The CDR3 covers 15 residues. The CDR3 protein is CASSTGIVSGNTIYF. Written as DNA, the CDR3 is TGTGCCAGTAGTACCGGTATCGTCTCTGGAAACACCATATATTTT. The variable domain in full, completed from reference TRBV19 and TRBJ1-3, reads DGGITQSPKYLFRKEGQNVTLSCEQNLNHDAMYWYRQDPGQGLRLIYYSQIVNDFQKGDIAEGYSVSREKKESFPLTVTSAQKNPTAFYLCASSTGIVSGNTIYFGEGSWLTVV.

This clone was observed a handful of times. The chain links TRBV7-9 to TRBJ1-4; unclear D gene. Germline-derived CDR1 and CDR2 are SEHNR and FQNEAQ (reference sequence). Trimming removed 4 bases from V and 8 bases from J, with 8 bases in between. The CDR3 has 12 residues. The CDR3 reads CASSSLVEKLFF. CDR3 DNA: TGTGCCAGCAGCTCCCTCGTAGAAAAACTGTTTTTT.

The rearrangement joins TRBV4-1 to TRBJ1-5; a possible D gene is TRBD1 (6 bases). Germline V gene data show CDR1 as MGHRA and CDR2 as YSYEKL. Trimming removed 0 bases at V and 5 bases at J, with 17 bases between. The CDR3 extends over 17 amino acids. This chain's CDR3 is CASSQDKGAGDDQPQHF. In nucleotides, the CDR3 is TGCGCCAGCAGCCAAGATAAAGGGGCAGGGGACGATCAGCCCCAGCATTTT.

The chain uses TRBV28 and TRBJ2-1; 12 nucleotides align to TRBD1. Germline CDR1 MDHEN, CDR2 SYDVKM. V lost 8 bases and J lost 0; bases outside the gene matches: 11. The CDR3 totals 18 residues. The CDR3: CASGPGQGAGLSYNEQFF. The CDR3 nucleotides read TGTGCCAGCGGGCCGGGACAGGGGGCCGGACTCTCCTACAATGAGCAGTTCTTC.

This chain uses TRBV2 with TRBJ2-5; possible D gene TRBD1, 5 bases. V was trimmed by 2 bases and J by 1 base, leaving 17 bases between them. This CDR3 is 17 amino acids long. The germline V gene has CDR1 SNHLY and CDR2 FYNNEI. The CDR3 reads CASSELRVTDSQETQYF. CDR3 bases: TGTGCCAGCAGTGAACTTCGGGTGACAGACTCCCAAGAGACCCAGTACTTC.

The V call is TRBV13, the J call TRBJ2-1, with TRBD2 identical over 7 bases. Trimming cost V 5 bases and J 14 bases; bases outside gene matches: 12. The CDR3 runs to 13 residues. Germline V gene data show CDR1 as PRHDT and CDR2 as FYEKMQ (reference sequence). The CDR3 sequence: CASSPISEGLKFF. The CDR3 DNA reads TGTGCCAGCAGCCCCATATCCGAGGGACTAAAGTTCTTC.

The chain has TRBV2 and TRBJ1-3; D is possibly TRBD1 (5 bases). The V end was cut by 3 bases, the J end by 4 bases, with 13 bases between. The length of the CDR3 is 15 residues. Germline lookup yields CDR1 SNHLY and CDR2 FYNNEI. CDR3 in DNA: TGTGCCAGCAGTGACCCGCCAGGGCTGGGAAACACCATATATTTT. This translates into CASSDPPGLGNTIYF.